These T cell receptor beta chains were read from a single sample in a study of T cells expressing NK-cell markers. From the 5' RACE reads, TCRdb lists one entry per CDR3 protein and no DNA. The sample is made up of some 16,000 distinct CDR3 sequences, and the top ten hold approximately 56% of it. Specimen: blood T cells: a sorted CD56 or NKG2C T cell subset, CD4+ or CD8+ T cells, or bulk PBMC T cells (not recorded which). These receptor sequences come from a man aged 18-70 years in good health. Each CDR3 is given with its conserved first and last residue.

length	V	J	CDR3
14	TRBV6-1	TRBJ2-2	CATREQPNTGELFF
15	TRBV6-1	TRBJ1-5	CASSELQGITQPQHF
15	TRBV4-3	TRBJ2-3	CASSERDTSTDTQYF
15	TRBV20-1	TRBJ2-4	CSASLEGRAKNIQYF
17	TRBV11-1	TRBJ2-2	CASSFPASLAGPGELFF
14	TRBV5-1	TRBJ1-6	CASGENSYNSPLHF
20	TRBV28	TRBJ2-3	CASSLGTIWDSYKSTDTQYF
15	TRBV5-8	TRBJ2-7	CASSTRLAGRYEQYF
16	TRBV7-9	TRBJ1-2	CASIDQRTGGNYGYTF
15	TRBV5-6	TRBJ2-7	CASQNGWTGPYEQYF
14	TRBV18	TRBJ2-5	CASSRAGGRETQYF
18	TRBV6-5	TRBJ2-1	CASSSQPPGLAGVREQFF
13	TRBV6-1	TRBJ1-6	CASGQAESSPLHF
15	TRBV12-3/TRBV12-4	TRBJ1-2	CASSLWDREGGGYTF
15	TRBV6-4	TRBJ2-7	CASRAGLAASYEQYF
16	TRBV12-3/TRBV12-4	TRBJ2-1	CASSPLTSGSFNEQFF
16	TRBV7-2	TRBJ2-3	CASSLDGTSGRGTQYF
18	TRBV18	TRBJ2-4	CASSPPDRGPLAKNIQYF
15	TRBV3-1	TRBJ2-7	CASSQSSGSSYEQYF
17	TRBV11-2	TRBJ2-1	CASSLFPSGAPYNEQFF
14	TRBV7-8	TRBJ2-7	CASSPPGRAYEQYF
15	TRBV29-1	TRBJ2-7	CSVERVRDKSYEQYF
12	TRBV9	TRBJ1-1	CASSVENTEAFF
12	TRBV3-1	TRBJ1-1	CASRTGDTEAFF
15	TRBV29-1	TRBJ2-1	CSVEDELAAYNEQFF
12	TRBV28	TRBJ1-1	CASRVGDTEAFF
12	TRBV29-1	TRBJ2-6	CSARDRANVLTF
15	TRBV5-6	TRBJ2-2	CASSLLNTNTGELFF
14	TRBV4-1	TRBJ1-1	CASSRVRRNSEAFF
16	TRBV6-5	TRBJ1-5	CASSYFPQGSNQPQHF
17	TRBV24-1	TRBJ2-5	CATSDGPGTGLRETQYF
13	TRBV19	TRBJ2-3	CASSSSSTDTQYF
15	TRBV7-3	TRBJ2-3	CASSPGLAGVDTQYF
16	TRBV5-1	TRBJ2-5	CASSPGLGTYQETQYF
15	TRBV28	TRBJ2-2	CASSLQVANTGELFF
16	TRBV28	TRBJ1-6	CASSSPVQGLNSPLHF